This T cell receptor beta chain comes out of a study of T cell changes during pregnancy in multiple sclerosis. J was trimmed by 1 base and V by 4 bases; bases with no gene match: 16. This CDR3 is 19 amino acids long. Germline-derived CDR1 and CDR2 are SGDLS and YYNGEE. Here immunoSEQ multiplex PCR was the method, and the copy in TCRdb shows in-frame clones only, minus some. The table has under 55,000 clones, about 90% seen once. The sequencing here drew on CD8+ T cells from peripheral blood mononuclear cells, taken after pregnancy. The chain combines TRBV9 with TRBJ1-1; 10 bases map to TRBD1. This receptor was identified in a female donor with multiple sclerosis, enrolled in a pregnancy study. CDR3 sequence (DNA): TGTGCCAGCAGCCTCCCAGGGGTAGACAGGGGGCCTGGGAACACTGAAGCTTTCTTT. The encoded protein is CASSLPGVDRGPGNTEAFF.